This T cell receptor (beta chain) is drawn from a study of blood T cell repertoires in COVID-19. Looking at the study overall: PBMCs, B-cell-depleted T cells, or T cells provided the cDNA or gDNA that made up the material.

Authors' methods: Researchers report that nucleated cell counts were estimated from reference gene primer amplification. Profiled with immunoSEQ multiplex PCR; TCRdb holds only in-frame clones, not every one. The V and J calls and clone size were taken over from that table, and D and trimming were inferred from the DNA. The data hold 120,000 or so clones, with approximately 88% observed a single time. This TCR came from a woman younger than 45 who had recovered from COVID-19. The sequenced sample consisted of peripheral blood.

CDR3 in amino acids: CASSIQTGGYYEQYF. The CDR3 nucleotides are TGTGCCAGTAGTATTCAAACGGGAGGCTACTACGAGCAGTACTTC. The chain links TRBV19 to TRBJ2-7, with TRBD2 identical over 7 bases. This CDR3 has 15 amino acids. Germline CDR1 LNHDA, CDR2 SQIVND (reference sequence). V lost 3 bases, J lost 3 bases, and 8 bases stayed unmatched.